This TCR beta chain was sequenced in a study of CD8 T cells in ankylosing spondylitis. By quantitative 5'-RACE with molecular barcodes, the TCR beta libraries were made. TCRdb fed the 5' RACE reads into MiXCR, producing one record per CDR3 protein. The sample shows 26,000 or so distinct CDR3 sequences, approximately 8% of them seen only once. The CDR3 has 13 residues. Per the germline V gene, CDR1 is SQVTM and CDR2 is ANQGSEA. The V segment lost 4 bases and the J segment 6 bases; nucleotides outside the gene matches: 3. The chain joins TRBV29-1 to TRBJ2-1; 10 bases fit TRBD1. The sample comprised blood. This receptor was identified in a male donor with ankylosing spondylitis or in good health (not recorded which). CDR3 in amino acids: CSVARQGANEQFF. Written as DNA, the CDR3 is TGCAGCGTTGCTCGACAGGGGGCCAATGAGCAGTTCTTC.